This paragraph covers one T cell receptor beta chain sequence. This CDR3 region has 15 residues. CDR1 is ENHRY and CDR2 is SYGVKD in the germline V gene. The ends lost 8 bases at V and 1 base at J; junction bases unmatched: 5. These data belong to a study of blood T cell repertoires in COVID-19. Background on the study: COVID-19 samples from acute and convalescent phases originated in the United States, Italy and Spain. PBMCs, B-cell-depleted T cells, or T cells were the source of the cDNA or gDNA that made up the material.

Per the study methods: Counts of nucleated cells, estimated from reference gene primer amplification, were obtained. Only in-frame clones appear in the TCRdb table, and some are missing; sequencing was by immunoSEQ multiplex PCR. The DNA was the basis for D and trimming; V, J and clone size are from that table. The sample has around 150,000 clones; about four fifths are singletons. This clonotype originated in a woman aged 55-70 years with acute or convalescent COVID-19. This rearrangement joins TRBV10-3 to TRBJ2-3, with 11 nucleotides matching TRBD2. The sequenced sample was peripheral blood. The CDR3 DNA reads TGTGCCATCGGTGTAGCGGGAGGGCGCACAGATACGCAGTATTTT. This translates into CAIGVAGGRTDTQYF.